This T cell receptor beta chain was recovered during a study of regulatory T cells in long-lasting Graves disease. This clonotype was picked up a small number of times. Indicated time point: newly diagnosed GD, antithyroid drugs for less than 3 months. After RNA was extracted from PBMCs, the TCR library was made from it. A blood draw put around 9 milliliters of peripheral blood into EDTA tubes. The CDR3 extends over 15 amino acids. The junction had 7 bases not matched to a gene; V was cut back by 4 bases and J by 2 bases. Germline-derived CDR1 and CDR2 are MGHRA and YSYEKL. Investigators prepared the TCR beta libraries by applying iRepertoire HTBI primers and Arm-PCR of CDR3 regions. TCRdb re-analysed the multiplex PCR reads in MiXCR, keeping a single row per CDR3 protein. The table includes some 410,000 distinct CDR3 sequences, 16% detected once. The same specimen was also included in a second study, on T cells in Graves' hyperthyroidism and ophthalmopathy. As that report states: With the HTBI primer set, the TCR CDR3 went through a first round of RT-PCR. The model made its ophthalmopathy prediction, and onset followed a median 6.5 months later.

Material: peripheral blood mononuclear cells (PBMCs), obtained at new diagnosis, from a patient treated with antithyroid drugs. The genes are TRBV4-1 and TRBJ1-2, with TRBD1 matching 7 bases. The receptor comes from a woman in her twenties or thirties with Graves disease. CDR3 DNA sequence: TGCGCCAGCAGCCGTCCGGACAGGTTCAACTATGGCTACACCTTC. It yields the protein CASSRPDRFNYGYTF.